Listed here are 25 T cell receptor beta chains from one sample, sequenced in a study of blood T cell repertoires in COVID-19. The assay was immunoSEQ multiplex PCR, and TCRdb's table has in-frame clones only and misses some. The sample has 150,000 to 200,000 clones; nearly 90% are singletons. The material sequenced was peripheral blood. These TCRs come from a man aged 50 or older with acute or convalescent COVID-19.

This clone was seen only a few times. The V gene is TRBV7-6, the J gene TRBJ2-2; 11 nucleotides align to TRBD1. Per germline, CDR1 SGHVS and CDR2 FNYEAQ. The CDR3 covers 15 residues. V lost 6 bases to trimming and J lost 6 bases; unmatched junction nucleotides: 6. CDR3: CASRPGTGGPGELFF. For the CDR3, the DNA is TGTGCCAGCAGACCCGGGACAGGGGGTCCCGGGGAGCTGTTTTTT.

The rearrangement links TRBV3-1 (or the pseudogene TRBV3-2) to TRBJ1-2; possible D gene TRBD1, 6 bases. The CDR3 runs to 15 residues. Germline V gene lookup returns CDR1 LGHDT and CDR2 YNNKEL (reference sequence). The V end lost 5 bases, the J end lost 4 bases, and 17 bases lay between the germline ends. The CDR3 reads CASSGRGARSYGYTF. The DNA of the CDR3 is TGTGCCAGCAGCGGGCGGGGGGCCCGGAGCTATGGCTACACCTTC.

The CDR3 sequence: CASRSTGGDEQYF. DNA of the CDR3: TGCGCCAGCCGATCGACAGGGGGCGACGAGCAGTACTTC. The chain recombines TRBV4-1 with TRBJ2-7, with 10 bases aligning to TRBD1. V lost 8 bases, J lost 5 bases, and 6 bases stayed unmatched. CDR1 and CDR2 (germline): MGHRA, YSYEKL. The CDR3 sequence is 13 residues long.

This chain joins TRBV12-3 or TRBV12-4 and TRBJ1-5; D is perhaps TRBD1 (6 bases). This CDR3 is built from 12 residues. V lost 9 bases to trimming and J lost 2 bases, with 8 bases between them. CDR3 loop: CASRQGNQPQHF. The CDR3 region has the DNA TGTGCCAGTCGACAGGGCAATCAGCCCCAGCATTTT.

The chain employs TRBV27 and TRBJ2-2, with a tentative D call TRBD1 (6 bases). The CDR3 is 15 residues long. Trimming took 2 bases from V and 1 from J, leaving 8 bases between them. Per the germline V gene, CDR1 is MNHEY and CDR2 is SMNVEV (reference sequence). CDR3 sequence: CASSLGGLNTGELFF. In nucleotides, the CDR3 is TGTGCCAGCAGTTTAGGGGGCCTGAACACCGGGGAGCTGTTTTTT.

This clone was counted a single time. The rearrangement links TRBV6-5 to TRBJ2-3; 9 nucleotides line up with TRBD2. The CDR3 has 16 residues. Germline lookup yields CDR1 MNHEY and CDR2 SVGAGI. Losses at the gene ends were 2 bases for V and 5 bases for J; bases not matched to a gene: 8. DNA for the CDR3: TGTGCCAGCAGTTACCAGGCGGGGGGGCCAGGAGATACGCAGTATTTT. Its translation is CASSYQAGGPGDTQYF.

The rearrangement uses TRBV7-7 and TRBJ2-1; 8 nucleotides agree with TRBD2. Per germline, CDR1 SSHAT and CDR2 FNYEAQ (reference sequence). J lost 0 bases, V lost 5 bases, and 3 bases had no gene match. The CDR3 extends over 15 amino acids. CDR3 coding DNA: TGTGCCAGCAGCCAAGGGACTAGCTCCTACAATGAGCAGTTCTTC. Amino acid sequence: CASSQGTSSYNEQFF.

The chain couples TRBV6-6 to TRBJ2-1, with 7 nucleotides matching TRBD1. This CDR3 is 14 amino acids long. The V gene end was trimmed by 7 bases and the J gene end by 6 bases; junction bases not matched to a gene: 9. In germline, CDR1 is MNHNY, CDR2 SVGAGI (reference sequence). The CDR3 spells CASTLSRDSNEQFF. CDR3 bases: TGTGCCAGCACCCTATCCCGGGACAGCAATGAGCAGTTCTTC.

The CDR3 reads CASSQGLTGYGYTF. In nucleotides, the CDR3 is TGTGCCAGCAGCCAGGGACTGACCGGCTATGGCTACACCTTC. This chain joins TRBV14 and TRBJ1-2, with D perhaps matching TRBD1 (5 bases). Trimming shortened V by 3 bases and J by 4 bases, and 12 bases separated the two germline ends. The CDR3 totals 14 residues. Germline assignment: CDR1 SGHDN and CDR2 FVKESK.

This clone was seen once. This CDR3 is CASSWDRDANTGELFF. Here the CDR3 DNA reads TGTGCCAGCTCGTGGGACAGGGATGCGAACACCGGGGAGCTGTTTTTT. The chain recombines TRBV18 with TRBJ2-2; TRBD1 matches 9 bases. Unmatched junction bases numbered 5, after V lost 6 bases and J lost 0 bases. CDR3 length: 16 residues. The germline gives CDR1 KGHSH, CDR2 LQKENI.

CDR3 region: CASSPQGDQREKLFF. The CDR3 DNA follows: TGTGCCAGCTCACCACAAGGAGATCAGCGGGAAAAACTGTTTTTT. The V gene is TRBV18, the J gene TRBJ1-4; D gene ambiguous. In germline, CDR1 is KGHSH, CDR2 LQKENI. The CDR3 runs to 15 residues. V was pared by 1 base and J by 8 bases, with 14 bases between.

The V and J genes are TRBV28 and TRBJ1-6; no clear D. The CDR3 loop spans 15 amino acids. V was cut by 7 bases and J by 2 bases, with 12 bases left in between. Germline CDR1 reads MDHEN; CDR2 reads SYDVKM. CDR3 in amino acids: CASTLDMAYNSPLHF. In DNA, the CDR3 is TGTGCCAGCACCCTAGATATGGCCTATAATTCACCCCTCCACTTT.

The DNA of the CDR3 is TGTGCCAGCAGCTCGGGACAGTCCTACGAGCAGTACTTC. Encoded protein: CASSSGQSYEQYF. The chain recombines TRBV5-6 with TRBJ2-7; TRBD1 matches 7 bases. This CDR3 is 13 amino acids long. Trimming cost V 3 bases and J 1 base; bases outside gene matches: 1. CDR1 and CDR2 (germline): SGHDT, YYEEEE.

Only one count was recorded for this clone. The rearrangement uses TRBV6-1 and TRBJ2-7; D gene uncertain. CDR1 MNHNS and CDR2 SASEGT come from the germline V gene. Trimming took off 2 bases at V and 2 bases at J, with 10 bases between the two ends. This CDR3 has 14 residues. The CDR3 protein is CASSEWQSAYEQYV. In DNA form, the CDR3 reads TGTGCCAGCAGTGAATGGCAGTCAGCCTACGAGCAGTACGTC.

V usage is TRBV7-3 and J usage is TRBJ2-2; D is ambiguous. V lost 1 base and J 1 base, leaving 7 bases between the germline ends. This CDR3 is built from 15 residues. The germline V gene encodes CDR1 SGHTA and CDR2 FQGTGA. This CDR3 reads CASSLSFGNTGELFF. CDR3 DNA sequence: TGTGCCAGCAGCTTAAGTTTCGGGAACACCGGGGAGCTGTTTTTT.

This clone was seen more than once but under ten times. V is TRBV9 and J is TRBJ1-3; 7 nucleotides agree with TRBD1. This CDR3 has 15 residues. Germline values: CDR1 SGDLS, CDR2 YYNGEE. Germline trimming cut 5 bases from V and 5 bases from J; bases unmatched to any gene: 10. The CDR3 DNA is TGTGCCAGCAGAAGGGACAGTAATCCTCGAAACACCATATATTTT. Its translation: CASRRDSNPRNTIYF.

This clone appeared a single time. This chain uses TRBV6-5 with TRBJ2-7, with D perhaps matching TRBD1 (6 bases). The CDR3 extends over 14 amino acids. Germline values: CDR1 MNHEY, CDR2 SVGAGI. Trimming removed 8 bases at V and 2 bases at J, with 16 bases between. The DNA for the CDR3 is TGTGCCAGCGAACACCGGGACATCACCTACGAGCAGTACTTC. It specifies CASEHRDITYEQYF.

This chain links TRBV29-1 with TRBJ2-3; unclear D gene. CDR3 length: 14 amino acids. Germline CDR1 and CDR2: SQVTM and ANQGSEA. Trimming took off 2 bases at V and 2 bases at J, with 11 bases between the two ends. The CDR3 is CSVELGQHTDTQYF. CDR3 DNA: TGCAGCGTTGAATTGGGCCAGCACACAGATACGCAGTATTTT.

The chain links TRBV6-5 to TRBJ2-2; D gene ambiguous. V was pared by 6 bases and J by 0 bases, with 8 bases between. Germline CDR1 MNHEY, CDR2 SVGAGI. This CDR3 contains 14 residues. The CDR3 is CASRGRPNTGELFF. Written as DNA, the CDR3 is TGTGCCAGCAGGGGCAGGCCGAACACCGGGGAGCTGTTTTTT.

V and J are TRBV6-5 and TRBJ2-7; 8 nucleotides align to TRBD1. Germline loops: CDR1 MNHEY, CDR2 SVGAGI. This CDR3 is 11 amino acids long. V shed 8 bases and J 7 bases; nucleotides not matched to a gene: 4. The CDR3 loop reads CASGQGLEQYV. The CDR3 DNA follows: TGTGCCAGCGGACAGGGACTGGAGCAGTACGTC.

This rearrangement joins TRBV9 to TRBJ2-3; D might be TRBD1 (5 bases). V lost 2 bases to trimming and J lost 4 bases, with 14 bases between them. CDR3 size: 15 residues. Germline V gene data show CDR1 as SGDLS and CDR2 as YYNGEE. The CDR3: CASSVEETVADTQYF. CDR3 nucleotide sequence: TGTGCCAGCAGCGTTGAAGAGACAGTGGCAGATACGCAGTATTTT.

This clone appeared once. V and J are TRBV10-3 and TRBJ1-2; TRBD1 matches at 10 bases. With 5 bases clipped from V and 8 bases from J, the junction kept 8 bases outside the gene matches. The CDR3 loop spans 14 amino acids. Germline CDR1 reads ENHRY; CDR2 reads SYGVKD. In nucleotides, the CDR3 is TGTGCCATCAGTCCCGGGACAGGGGCACAGGGCTACACCTTC. The encoded protein is CAISPGTGAQGYTF.

The gene calls are TRBV19 and TRBJ2-2, with D possibly TRBD2 on 5 matching bases. CDR1 is LNHDA, CDR2 SQIVND, per germline (reference sequence). The CDR3 totals 16 residues. Trimming took 3 bases from V and 3 from J, leaving 14 bases between them. This CDR3 reads CASSMPRGSDTGELFF. The CDR3 coding sequence is TGTGCCAGTAGTATGCCCCGGGGTAGCGACACCGGGGAGCTGTTTTTT.

The chain combines TRBV5-8 with TRBJ2-7; the D gene is possibly TRBD2 (8 bases). Germline values: CDR1 SGHTS, CDR2 YDEGEE. CDR3 size: 15 residues. Trimming took 7 bases from V and 0 from J, leaving 17 bases between them. The CDR3 reads CASPGRGHFSYEQYF. CDR3 nucleotide sequence: TGTGCCAGCCCCGGGAGGGGGCATTTCTCCTACGAGCAGTACTTC.

The gene calls are TRBV19 and TRBJ2-2; TRBD1 matches at 8 bases. The germline CDR1 and CDR2 sequences are LNHDA and SQIVND (reference sequence). Unmatched junction bases numbered 10, after V lost 5 bases and J lost 5 bases. This CDR3 has 16 residues. The CDR3 sequence: CASSLTWTGRTGELFF. The CDR3 DNA reads TGTGCCAGTAGTTTAACCTGGACAGGGCGGACCGGGGAGCTGTTTTTT.